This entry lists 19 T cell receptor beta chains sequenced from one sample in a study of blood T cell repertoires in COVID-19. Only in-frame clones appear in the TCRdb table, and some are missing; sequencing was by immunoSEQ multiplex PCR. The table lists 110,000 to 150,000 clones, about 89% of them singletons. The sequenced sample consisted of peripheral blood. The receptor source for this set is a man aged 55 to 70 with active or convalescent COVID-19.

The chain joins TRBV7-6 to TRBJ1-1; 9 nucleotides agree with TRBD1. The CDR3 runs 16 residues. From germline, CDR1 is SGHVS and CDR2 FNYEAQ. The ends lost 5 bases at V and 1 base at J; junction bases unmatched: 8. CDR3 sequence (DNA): TGTGCCAGCAGCGAGAGACCGGGACAGGGGAACACTGAAGCTTTCTTT. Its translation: CASSERPGQGNTEAFF.

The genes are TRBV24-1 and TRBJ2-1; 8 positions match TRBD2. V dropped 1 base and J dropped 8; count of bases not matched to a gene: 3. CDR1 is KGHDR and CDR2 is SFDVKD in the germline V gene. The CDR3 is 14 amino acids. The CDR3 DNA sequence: TGTGCCACCAGTGATTTACGGGGGGGGGATGAGCAGTTCTTC. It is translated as CATSDLRGGDEQFF.

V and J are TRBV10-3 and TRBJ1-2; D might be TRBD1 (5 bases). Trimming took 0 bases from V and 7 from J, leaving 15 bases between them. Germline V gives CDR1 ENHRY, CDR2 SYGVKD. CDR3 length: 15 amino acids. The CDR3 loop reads CAISESGQGNVGYTF. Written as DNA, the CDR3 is TGTGCCATCAGTGAGTCCGGTCAGGGTAATGTTGGCTACACCTTC.

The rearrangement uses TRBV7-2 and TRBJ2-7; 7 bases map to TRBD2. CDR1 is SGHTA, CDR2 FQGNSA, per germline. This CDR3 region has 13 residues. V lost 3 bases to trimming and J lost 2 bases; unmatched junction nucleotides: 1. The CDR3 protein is CASSFGTTYEQYF. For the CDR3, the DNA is TGTGCCAGCAGCTTCGGGACTACCTACGAGCAGTACTTC.

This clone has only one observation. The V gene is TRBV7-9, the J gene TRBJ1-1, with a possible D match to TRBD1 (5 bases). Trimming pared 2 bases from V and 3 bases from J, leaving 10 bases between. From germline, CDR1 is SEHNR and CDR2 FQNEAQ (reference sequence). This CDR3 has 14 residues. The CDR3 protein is CASSLSSGDTEAFF. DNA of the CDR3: TGTGCCAGCAGCTTATCATCGGGGGACACTGAAGCTTTCTTT.

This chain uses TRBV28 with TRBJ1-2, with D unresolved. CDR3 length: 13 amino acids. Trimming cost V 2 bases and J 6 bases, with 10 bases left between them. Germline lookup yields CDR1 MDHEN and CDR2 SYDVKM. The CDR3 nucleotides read TGTGCCAGCAGTTTAGTTACTCTCAATGGCTACACCTTC. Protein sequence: CASSLVTLNGYTF.

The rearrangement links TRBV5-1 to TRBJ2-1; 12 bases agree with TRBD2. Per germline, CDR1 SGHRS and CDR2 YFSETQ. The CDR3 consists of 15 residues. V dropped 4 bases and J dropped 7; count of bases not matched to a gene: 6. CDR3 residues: CASSASGRAGNEQFF. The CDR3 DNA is TGCGCCAGCAGCGCTAGCGGGAGGGCGGGGAATGAGCAGTTCTTC.

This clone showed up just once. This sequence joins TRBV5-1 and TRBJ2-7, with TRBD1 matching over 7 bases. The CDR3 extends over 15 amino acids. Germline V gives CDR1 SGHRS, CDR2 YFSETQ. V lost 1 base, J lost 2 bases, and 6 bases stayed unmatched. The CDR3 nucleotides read TGCGCCAGCAGCTTGAGACAGGGATCAACCTACGAGCAGTACTTC. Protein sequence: CASSLRQGSTYEQYF.

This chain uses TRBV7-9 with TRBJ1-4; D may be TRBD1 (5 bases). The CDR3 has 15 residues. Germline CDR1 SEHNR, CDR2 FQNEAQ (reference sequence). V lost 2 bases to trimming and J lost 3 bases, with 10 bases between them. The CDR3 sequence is CASSLNDRANEKLFF. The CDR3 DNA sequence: TGTGCCAGCAGCTTAAACGACAGAGCTAATGAAAAACTGTTTTTT.

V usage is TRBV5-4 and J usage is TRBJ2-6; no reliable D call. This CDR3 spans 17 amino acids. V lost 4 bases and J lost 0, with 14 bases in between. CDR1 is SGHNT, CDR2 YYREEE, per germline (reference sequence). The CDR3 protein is CASSPFLRFSGANVLTF. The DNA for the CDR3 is TGTGCCAGCAGCCCATTTCTGCGGTTCTCTGGGGCCAACGTCCTGACTTTC. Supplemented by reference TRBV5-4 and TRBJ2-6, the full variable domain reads ETGVTQSPTHLIKTRGQQVTLRCSSQSGHNTVSWYQQALGQGPQFIFQYYREEENGRGNFPPRFSGLQFPNYSSELNVNALELDDSALYLCASSPFLRFSGANVLTFGAGSRLTVL.

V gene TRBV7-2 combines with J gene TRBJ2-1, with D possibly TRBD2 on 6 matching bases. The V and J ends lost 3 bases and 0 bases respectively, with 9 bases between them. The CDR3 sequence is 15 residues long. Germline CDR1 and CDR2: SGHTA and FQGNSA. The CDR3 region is CASSFRRGSYNEQFF. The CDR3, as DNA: TGTGCCAGCAGCTTCAGGAGGGGCTCCTACAATGAGCAGTTCTTC.

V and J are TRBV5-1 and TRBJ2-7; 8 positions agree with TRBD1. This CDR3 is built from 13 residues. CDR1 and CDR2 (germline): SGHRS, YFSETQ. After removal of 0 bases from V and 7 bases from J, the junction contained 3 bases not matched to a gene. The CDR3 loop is CASSLDRGREQYF. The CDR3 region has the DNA TGCGCCAGCAGCTTGGACAGGGGGAGGGAGCAGTACTTC. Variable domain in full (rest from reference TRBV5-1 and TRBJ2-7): KAGVTQTPRYLIKTRGQQVTLSCSPISGHRSVSWYQQTPGQGLQFLFEYFSETQRNKGNFPGRFSGRQFSNSRSEMNVSTLELGDSALYLCASSLDRGREQYFGPGTRLTVT.

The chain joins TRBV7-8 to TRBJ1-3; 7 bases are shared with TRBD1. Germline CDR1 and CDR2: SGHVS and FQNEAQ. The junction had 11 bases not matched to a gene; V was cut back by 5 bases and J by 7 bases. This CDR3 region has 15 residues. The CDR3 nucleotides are TGTGCCAGCAGCATCGTCAGGGGGGCGGGGAACACCATATATTTT. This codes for CASSIVRGAGNTIYF.

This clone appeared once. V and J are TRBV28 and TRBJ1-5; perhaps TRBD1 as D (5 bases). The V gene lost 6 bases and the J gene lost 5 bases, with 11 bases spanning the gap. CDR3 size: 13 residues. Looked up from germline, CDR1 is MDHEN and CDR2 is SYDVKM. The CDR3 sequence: CASSGYRYQPQHF. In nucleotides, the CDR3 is TGTGCCAGCAGCGGCTACAGGTATCAGCCCCAGCATTTT.

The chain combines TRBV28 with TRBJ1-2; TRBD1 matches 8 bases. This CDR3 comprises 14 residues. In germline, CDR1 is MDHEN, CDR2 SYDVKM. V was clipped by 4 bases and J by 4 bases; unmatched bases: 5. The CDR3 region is CASSSGQGTYGYTF. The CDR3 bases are TGTGCCAGCAGTTCCGGACAGGGAACCTATGGCTACACCTTC.

The CDR3: CASRVRGHEKLFF. The CDR3 DNA is TGTGCCAGCAGAGTCAGGGGGCATGAAAAACTGTTTTTT. J is TRBJ1-4 and V is TRBV2, with TRBD1 identical over 8 bases. CDR1 and CDR2 from the germline V gene are SNHLY and FYNNEI. CDR3 length: 13 amino acids. The ends lost 6 bases at V and 6 bases at J; junction bases unmatched: 3.

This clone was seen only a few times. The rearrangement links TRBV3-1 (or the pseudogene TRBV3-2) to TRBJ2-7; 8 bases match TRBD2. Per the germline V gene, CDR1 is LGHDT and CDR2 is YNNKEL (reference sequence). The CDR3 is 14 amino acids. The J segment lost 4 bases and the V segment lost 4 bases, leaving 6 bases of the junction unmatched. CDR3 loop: CASSPPSGFYEQYF. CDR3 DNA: TGTGCCAGCAGCCCCCCTAGCGGGTTTTACGAGCAGTACTTC.

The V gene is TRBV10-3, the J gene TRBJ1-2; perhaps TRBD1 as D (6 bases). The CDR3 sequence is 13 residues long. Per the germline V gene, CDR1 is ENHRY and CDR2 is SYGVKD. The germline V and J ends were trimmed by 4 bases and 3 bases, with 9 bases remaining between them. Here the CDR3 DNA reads TGTGCCATCAGTGGCCGGACAGACTATGGCTACACCTTC. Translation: CAISGRTDYGYTF.

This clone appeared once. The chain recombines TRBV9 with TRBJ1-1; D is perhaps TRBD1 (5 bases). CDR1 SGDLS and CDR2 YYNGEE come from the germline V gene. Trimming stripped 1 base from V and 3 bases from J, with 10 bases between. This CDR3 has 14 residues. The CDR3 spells CASSVTWGDTEAFF. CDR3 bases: TGTGCCAGCAGCGTAACATGGGGGGACACTGAAGCTTTCTTT.